This T cell receptor beta chain emerged from a study of blood T cells in healthy people across ages. Whole-study context: About one barcoded beta molecule per two T cells came from capture by template switching.

Each sample provided at least 5 micrograms of extracted total RNA. The CDR3 runs 14 residues. Per germline, CDR1 SGHTA and CDR2 FQGNSA. V gave up 1 base and J gave up 8 bases, with 12 bases separating them. Primed by a sample-barcoded 5' primer and a J-beta primer mix, a second PCR proceeded for about 6 to 12 cycles. With 12 random nucleotides, a template-switch adaptor tagged each individual cDNA molecule. Each CDR3 protein gets one entry after TCRdb re-called the 5' RACE reads with MiXCR. Of 1.5 million to 2 million distinct CDR3 sequences listed, approximately 28% are singletons. The TCR originated in a woman younger than 45 in good health. The chain is built from TRBV7-2 and TRBJ2-1, with a tentative D call TRBD2 (5 bases). Sequencing was done on a sample of blood. As DNA, the CDR3 is TGTGCCAGCAGCTTAGATTCGGGGTTCTATGAGCAGTTCTTC. As protein: CASSLDSGFYEQFF.